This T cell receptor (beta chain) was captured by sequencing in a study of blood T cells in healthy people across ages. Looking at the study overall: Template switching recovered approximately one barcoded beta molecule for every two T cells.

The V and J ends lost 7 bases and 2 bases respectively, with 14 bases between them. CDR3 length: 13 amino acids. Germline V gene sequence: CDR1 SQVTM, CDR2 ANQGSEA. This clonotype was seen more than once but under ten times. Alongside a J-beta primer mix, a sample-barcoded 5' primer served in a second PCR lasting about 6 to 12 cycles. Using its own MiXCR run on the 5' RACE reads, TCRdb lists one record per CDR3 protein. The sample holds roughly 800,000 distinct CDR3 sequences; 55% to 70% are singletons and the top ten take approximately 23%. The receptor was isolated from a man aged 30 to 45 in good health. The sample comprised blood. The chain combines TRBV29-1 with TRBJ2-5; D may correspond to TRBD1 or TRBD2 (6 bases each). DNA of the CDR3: TGCAGCGCCGCGGGACAAGTACAAGAGACCCAGTACTTC. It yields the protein CSAAGQVQETQYF.